The clone carrying this TCR beta chain showed up many times. Its specificity is not known. TCRdb re-called the RT-PCR reads with MiXCR, one entry per CDR3 protein. The profile shows 450,000 to 600,000 distinct CDR3 sequences, 7.5% to 8.5% of them singletons. This sample stems from a study of response to subunit inactivated influenza vaccine. Findings of the study overall: Each seasonal influenza vaccination, the authors suggested, recruits few new T cells.

The sequencing used PBMCs from blood, collected approximately 25 months after vaccination. This TCR derives from a man between 50 and 69 years old who received an inactivated influenza vaccine.

CDR3 in DNA: TGTGCCACCAGCAAAGCCTCGGGCTATGAAGCTTTCTTT. This gives the protein CATSKASGYEAFF. This chain joins TRBV15 and TRBJ1-1; no clear D gene. In germline, CDR1 is LNHNV, CDR2 YYDKDF (reference sequence). V was clipped by 4 bases and J by 7 bases, with 13 bases between them. The CDR3 sequence is 13 residues long.